These 14 T cell receptor beta chains share one sample of origin, sequenced in a study of Tregs in tolerant kidney transplant recipients. The method was immunoSEQ multiplex PCR; TCRdb's version includes in-frame clones alone and lacks a portion of them. The profile shows 75,000 to 95,000 clones, around nine tenths of them singletons. Sequenced: CD8+ T cells from blood. The receptors here all came from a human donor in good health.

The chain carries TRBV2 and TRBJ2-7; D ambiguous. Looked up from germline, CDR1 is SNHLY and CDR2 is FYNNEI. The CDR3 contains 14 residues. V shed 3 bases and J shed 2 bases, with 11 bases lying between them. DNA for the CDR3: TGTGCCAGCAGTGATCTGGCAGTCACCTACGAGCAGTACTTC. Amino acids: CASSDLAVTYEQYF.

V gene TRBV19 combines with J gene TRBJ1-1; TRBD1 agrees at 8 bases. The ends lost 5 bases at V and 5 bases at J; junction bases unmatched: 7. There are 14 residues in the CDR3. Germline-derived CDR1 and CDR2 are LNHDA and SQIVND (reference sequence). The CDR3, as DNA: TGTGCCAGTAGTCCGGGACAGGCAACGACTGAAGCTTTCTTT. Translating gives CASSPGQATTEAFF.

The V and J genes are TRBV30 and TRBJ2-7; TRBD1 might be the D (5 bases). CDR1 and CDR2 (germline): GTSNPN, SVGIG (reference sequence). This CDR3 is 11 amino acids long. The V gene lost 0 bases and the J gene lost 7 bases, with 7 bases spanning the gap. CDR3 DNA sequence: TGTGCCTGGAGTGTGTCAGGGGAGCAGTACTTC. Its protein product is CAWSVSGEQYF.

This chain connects TRBV5-1 to TRBJ1-5, with TRBD1 as a possible D gene (6 bases). Per germline, CDR1 SGHRS and CDR2 YFSETQ. V dropped 0 bases and J dropped 10 bases, with 14 bases sitting between them. The CDR3 has 14 residues. In DNA form, the CDR3 reads TGCGCCAGCAGCTTGGGGACAGCCAGGGGACCCCAGCATTTT. It codes for CASSLGTARGPQHF.

The CDR3 sequence: CASSFTKGNTQYF. The CDR3 nucleotides are TGTGCCAGCAGTTTTACCAAAGGAAATACGCAGTATTTT. J is TRBJ2-3 and V is TRBV27; D call uncertain. The CDR3 contains 13 residues. V lost 3 bases and J lost 7, with 11 bases in between. CDR1 and CDR2 (germline): MNHEY, SMNVEV (reference sequence).

This clone was observed a single time. The rearrangement links TRBV27 to TRBJ2-5, with D perhaps TRBD1 (6 bases). The CDR3 runs to 13 residues. Between the trimmed V and J ends, which lost 3 bases and 4 bases, there was a span of 9 bases. Germline V gives CDR1 MNHEY, CDR2 SMNVEV (reference sequence). CDR3 DNA: TGTGCCAGCAGTTTTATACAGGGAGAGACCCAGTACTTC. This gives the protein CASSFIQGETQYF.

The chain has TRBV5-5 and TRBJ2-3; 12 bases agree with TRBD2. The germline CDR1 and CDR2 sequences are SGHKS and YYEKEE (reference sequence). The junction had 9 bases not matched to a gene; V was cut back by 4 bases and J by 6 bases. The CDR3 runs to 16 residues. CDR3 coding DNA: TGTGCCAGCAGCCCACGGACTAGCGGGATAGGGGATACGCAGTATTTT. The encoded protein is CASSPRTSGIGDTQYF.

This chain links TRBV13 with TRBJ1-2; D is perhaps TRBD1 (5 bases). The V gene lost 7 bases and the J gene lost 3 bases, with 12 bases spanning the gap. Germline CDR1 is PRHDT and CDR2 is FYEKMQ (reference sequence). CDR3 size: 13 residues. Written as DNA, the CDR3 is TGTGCCAGCAAATTGGGGGAGGACTATGGCTACACCTTC. This encodes CASKLGEDYGYTF.

This chain links TRBV5-1 with TRBJ2-7; D not certain. Per the germline V gene, CDR1 is SGHRS and CDR2 is YFSETQ. This CDR3 has 13 amino acids. Trimming removed 2 bases at V and 2 bases at J, with 8 bases between. CDR3 in amino acids: CASSFGRTYEQYF. In nucleotides, the CDR3 is TGCGCCAGCAGCTTCGGCAGGACCTACGAGCAGTACTTC.

CDR3 in DNA: TGCGCCAGCAGCTTGGCCGGACAGGGTCCGCCAGATACGCAGTATTTT. Its translation: CASSLAGQGPPDTQYF. This chain links TRBV5-1 with TRBJ2-3; 8 positions agree with TRBD1. The CDR3 has 16 amino acids. With 0 bases clipped from V and 4 bases from J, the junction kept 7 bases outside the gene matches. Germline-derived CDR1 and CDR2 are SGHRS and YFSETQ.

The chain carries TRBV4-1 and TRBJ2-3; D unclear. This CDR3 has 17 amino acids. Per germline, CDR1 MGHRA and CDR2 YSYEKL. The V end was cut by 0 bases, the J end by 2 bases, with 15 bases between. The CDR3 coding sequence is TGCGCCAGCAGCCAAGATAGATTAGCCTCCCCCACAGATACGCAGTATTTT. Protein: CASSQDRLASPTDTQYF.

The chain couples TRBV27 to TRBJ2-6; D is perhaps TRBD1 (5 bases). This CDR3 region has 15 residues. The germline V gene encodes CDR1 MNHEY and CDR2 SMNVEV (reference sequence). V was trimmed by 6 bases and J by 4 bases, leaving 13 bases between them. The CDR3 loop reads CASSPGWPGANVLTF. DNA of the CDR3: TGTGCCAGCAGCCCAGGGTGGCCCGGGGCCAACGTCCTGACTTTC.

The chain links TRBV11-2 to TRBJ1-1; D remains unclear. Trimming left V 4 bases short and J 7 bases short, with 10 bases between. This CDR3 has 12 residues. Germline lookup yields CDR1 SGHAT and CDR2 FQNNGV. The CDR3 DNA sequence: TGTGCCAGCAGCTCCGGAGTGCTTGAAGCTTTCTTT. It is translated as CASSSGVLEAFF.

This clone was counted a single time. The chain links TRBV12-5 to TRBJ2-6; D not certain. V lost 3 bases, J lost 0 bases, and 15 bases lay in between. CDR3 length: 18 amino acids. Germline CDR1 reads LGHNT; CDR2 reads FRNRAP. The chain's CDR3 is CASGFSPDRVSGANVLTF. CDR3 nucleotide sequence: TGTGCTAGTGGTTTCTCCCCGGACCGGGTCTCTGGGGCCAACGTCCTGACTTTC.